This T cell receptor (beta chain) originates from a study of tissue T cells after allogeneic stem cell transplantation. Regarding the study as a whole: Across patients, clones rarely overlapped, yet motif clusters were shared tissue-specifically. Limitations included a small, clinically heterogeneous cohort and limited sampling depth. Within patients, tissue anatomy strongly shaped TCR repertoire composition.

Trimming stripped 3 bases from V and 0 bases from J, with 8 bases between. This CDR3 is 14 amino acids long. The V gene's germline CDR1 is KGHPV and CDR2 FQNQEV (reference sequence). Time point defined: mouse harvest day 7 after allogeneic transplant. Tail vein injection delivered 10^7 T-cell-depleted bone marrow cells and 10^6 splenic CD5+ T cells. B6 (H2b) cells into BALB/c (H2d) mice; tissues taken at day 7 or 14. Note on this clone: Its target is not known. Mouse gene names and germline throughout. The read is 1 residue too short to cover the CDR3 end, so that end is filled in from the germline J gene.

Assay used: immunoSEQ multiplex PCR; TCRdb lists only in-frame clones, some missing. The top ten hold 25% to 35% of the sample, which has roughly 3,000 clones, 52% seen once. This chain connects TRBV26 to TRBJ1-1; maybe TRBD1 (6 bases). Material for sequencing was spleen. The clonotype was recovered from a female BALB/c mouse given C57BL/6 T cells with graft-versus-host disease after an allogeneic hematopoietic cell transplant. The chain's CDR3 is CASSLRTENTEVFF. The CDR3 DNA, read in part, is TGTGCCAGCAGTCTCCGGACAGAGAACACAGAAGTCTTC.